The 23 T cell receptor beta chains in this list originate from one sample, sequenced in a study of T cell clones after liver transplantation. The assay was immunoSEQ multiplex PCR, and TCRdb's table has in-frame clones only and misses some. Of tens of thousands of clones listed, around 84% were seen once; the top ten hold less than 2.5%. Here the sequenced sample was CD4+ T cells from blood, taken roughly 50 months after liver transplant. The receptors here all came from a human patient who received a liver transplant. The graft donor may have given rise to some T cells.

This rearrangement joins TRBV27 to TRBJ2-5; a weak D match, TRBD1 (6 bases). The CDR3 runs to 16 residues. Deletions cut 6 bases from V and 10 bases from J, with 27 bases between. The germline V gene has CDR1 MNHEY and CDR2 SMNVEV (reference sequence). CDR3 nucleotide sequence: TGTGCCAGCAGCCCTACAAAAACTCGACGATCAGGGGACCAGTACTTC. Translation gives CASSPTKTRRSGDQYF.

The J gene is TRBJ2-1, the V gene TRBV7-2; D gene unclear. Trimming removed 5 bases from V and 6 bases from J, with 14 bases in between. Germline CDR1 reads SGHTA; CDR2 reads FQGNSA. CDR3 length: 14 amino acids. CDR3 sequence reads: CASSLPGWVNEQFF. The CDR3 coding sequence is TGTGCCAGCAGCCTCCCCGGGTGGGTCAATGAGCAGTTCTTC.

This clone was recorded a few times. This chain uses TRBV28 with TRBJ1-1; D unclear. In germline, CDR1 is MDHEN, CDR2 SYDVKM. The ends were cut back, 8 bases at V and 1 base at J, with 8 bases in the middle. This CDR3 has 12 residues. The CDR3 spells CASGVGNTEAFF. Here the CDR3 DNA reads TGTGCCAGCGGCGTGGGGAACACTGAAGCTTTCTTT.

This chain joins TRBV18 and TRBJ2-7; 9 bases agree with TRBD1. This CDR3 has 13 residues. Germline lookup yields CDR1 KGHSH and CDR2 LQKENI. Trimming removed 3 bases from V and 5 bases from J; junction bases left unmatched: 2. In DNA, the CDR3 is TGTGCCAGCTCACCCCGGACAGGGGACGAGCAGTACTTC. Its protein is CASSPRTGDEQYF.

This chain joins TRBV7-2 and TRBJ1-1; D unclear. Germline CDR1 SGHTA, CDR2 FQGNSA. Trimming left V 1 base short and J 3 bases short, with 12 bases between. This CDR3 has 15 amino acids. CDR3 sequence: CASSLVSGVDTEAFF. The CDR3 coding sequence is TGTGCCAGCAGCTTAGTCTCCGGGGTGGACACTGAAGCTTTCTTT.

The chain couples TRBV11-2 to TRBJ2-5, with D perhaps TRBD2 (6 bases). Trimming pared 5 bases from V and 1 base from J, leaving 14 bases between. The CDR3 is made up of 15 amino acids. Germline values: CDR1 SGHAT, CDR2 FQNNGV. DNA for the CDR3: TGTGCCAGCAGCGGGGGGACCTCCCTCCAAGAGACCCAGTACTTC. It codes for CASSGGTSLQETQYF.

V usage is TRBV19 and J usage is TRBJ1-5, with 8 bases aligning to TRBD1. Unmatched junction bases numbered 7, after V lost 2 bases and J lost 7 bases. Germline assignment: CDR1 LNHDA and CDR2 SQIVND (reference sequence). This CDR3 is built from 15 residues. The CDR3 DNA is TGTGCCAGTAGTATATTCGGACAGGGTAAGCAGCCCCAGCATTTT. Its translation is CASSIFGQGKQPQHF. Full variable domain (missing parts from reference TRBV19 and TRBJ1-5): DGGITQSPKYLFRKEGQNVTLSCEQNLNHDAMYWYRQDPGQGLRLIYYSQIVNDFQKGDIAEGYSVSREKKESFPLTVTSAQKNPTAFYLCASSIFGQGKQPQHFGDGTRLSIL.

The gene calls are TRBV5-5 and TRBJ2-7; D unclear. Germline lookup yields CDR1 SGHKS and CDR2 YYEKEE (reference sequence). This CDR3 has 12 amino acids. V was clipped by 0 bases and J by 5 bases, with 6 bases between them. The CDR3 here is CASSLVGNEQYF. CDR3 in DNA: TGTGCCAGCAGCTTGGTAGGGAACGAGCAGTACTTC.

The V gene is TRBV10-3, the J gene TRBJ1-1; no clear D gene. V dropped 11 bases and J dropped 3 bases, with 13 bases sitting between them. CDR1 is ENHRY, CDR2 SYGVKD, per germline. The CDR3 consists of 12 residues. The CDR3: CAAAREDTEAFF. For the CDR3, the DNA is TGTGCCGCCGCGCGGGAGGACACTGAAGCTTTCTTT.

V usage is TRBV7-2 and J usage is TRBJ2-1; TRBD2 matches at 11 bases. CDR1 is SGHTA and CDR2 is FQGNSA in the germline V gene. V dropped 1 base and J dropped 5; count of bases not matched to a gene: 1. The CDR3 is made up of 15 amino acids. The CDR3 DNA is TGTGCCAGCAGCTTAGAACTAGCGGGGGACAATGAGCAGTTCTTC. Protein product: CASSLELAGDNEQFF.

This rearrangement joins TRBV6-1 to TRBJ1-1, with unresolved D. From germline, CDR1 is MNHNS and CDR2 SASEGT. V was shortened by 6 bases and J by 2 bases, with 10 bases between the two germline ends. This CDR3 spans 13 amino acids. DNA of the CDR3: TGTGCCAGCAGGATAGGGAGAAACACTGAAGCTTTCTTT. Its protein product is CASRIGRNTEAFF.

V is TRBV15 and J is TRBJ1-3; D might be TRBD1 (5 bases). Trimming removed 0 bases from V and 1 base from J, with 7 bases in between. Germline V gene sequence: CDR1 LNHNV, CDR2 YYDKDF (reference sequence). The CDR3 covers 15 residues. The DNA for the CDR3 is TGTGCCACCAGCAGAGATTCAGGGTCTGGAAACACCATATATTTT. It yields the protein CATSRDSGSGNTIYF. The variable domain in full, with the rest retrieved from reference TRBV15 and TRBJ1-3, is DAMVIQNPRYQVTQFGKPVTLSCSQTLNHNVMYWYQQKSSQAPKLLFHYYDKDFNNEADTPDNFQSRRPNTSFCFLDIRSPGLGDTAMYLCATSRDSGSGNTIYFGEGSWLTVV.

The CDR3 reads CASSLSKAGGHQETQYF. CDR3 coding DNA: TGTGCCAGCAGTTTATCGAAAGCGGGGGGGCACCAAGAGACCCAGTACTTC. The J gene is TRBJ2-5, the V gene TRBV27; 10 nucleotides match TRBD2. The CDR3 runs 17 residues. Per germline, CDR1 MNHEY and CDR2 SMNVEV (reference sequence). The junction had 4 bases not matched to a gene; V was cut back by 0 bases and J by 0 bases.

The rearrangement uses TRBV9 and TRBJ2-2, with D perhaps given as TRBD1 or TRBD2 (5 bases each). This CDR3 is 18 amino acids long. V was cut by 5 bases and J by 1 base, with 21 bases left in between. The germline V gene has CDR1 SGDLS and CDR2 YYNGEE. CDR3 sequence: CASSLGTPASQNTGELFF. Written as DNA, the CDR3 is TGTGCCAGCAGTTTAGGGACCCCGGCGTCTCAGAACACCGGGGAGCTGTTTTTT.

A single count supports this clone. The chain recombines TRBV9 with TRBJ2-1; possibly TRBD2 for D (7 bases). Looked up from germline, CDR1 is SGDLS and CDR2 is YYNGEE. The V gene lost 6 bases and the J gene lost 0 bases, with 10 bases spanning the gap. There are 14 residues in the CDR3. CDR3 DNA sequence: TGTGCCAGCAAGGGGGAGGGCTCCTACAATGAGCAGTTCTTC. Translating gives CASKGEGSYNEQFF.

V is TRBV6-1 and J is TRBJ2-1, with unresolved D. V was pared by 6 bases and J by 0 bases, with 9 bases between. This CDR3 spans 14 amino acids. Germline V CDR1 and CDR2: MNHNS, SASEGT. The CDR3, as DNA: TGTGCCAGCAGCACCAGAAGCTCCTACAATGAGCAGTTCTTC. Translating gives CASSTRSSYNEQFF.

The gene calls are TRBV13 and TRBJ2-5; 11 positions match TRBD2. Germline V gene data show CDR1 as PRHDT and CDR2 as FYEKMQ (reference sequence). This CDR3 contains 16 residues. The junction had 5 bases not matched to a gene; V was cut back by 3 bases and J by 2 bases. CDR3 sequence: CASSFPGTSGQETQYF. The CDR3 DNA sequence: TGTGCCAGCAGCTTTCCTGGGACTAGCGGACAAGAGACCCAGTACTTC.

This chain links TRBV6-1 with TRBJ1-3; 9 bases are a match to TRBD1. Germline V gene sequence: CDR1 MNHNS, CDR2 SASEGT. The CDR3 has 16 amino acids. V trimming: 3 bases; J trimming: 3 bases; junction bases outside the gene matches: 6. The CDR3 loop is CASSDPGQGLGNTIYF. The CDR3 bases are TGTGCCAGCAGTGACCCGGGACAGGGTCTTGGAAACACCATATATTTT.

The CDR3 nucleotides read TGCAGCGTTGGGGAGAGGGTAGAAGGCTACACCTTC. It codes for CSVGERVEGYTF. V is TRBV29-1 and J is TRBJ1-2; no definite D call. Germline V gene lookup returns CDR1 SQVTM and CDR2 ANQGSEA. V was shortened by 4 bases and J by 8 bases, with 14 bases between the two germline ends. This CDR3 comprises 12 residues.

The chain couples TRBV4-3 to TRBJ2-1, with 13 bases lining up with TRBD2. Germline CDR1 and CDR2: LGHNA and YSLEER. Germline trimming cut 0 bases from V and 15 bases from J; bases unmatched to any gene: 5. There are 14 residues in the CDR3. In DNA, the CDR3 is TGCGCCAGCAGCCAAGATACTAGCGGGAGGGCTCCGTTCTTC. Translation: CASSQDTSGRAPFF.

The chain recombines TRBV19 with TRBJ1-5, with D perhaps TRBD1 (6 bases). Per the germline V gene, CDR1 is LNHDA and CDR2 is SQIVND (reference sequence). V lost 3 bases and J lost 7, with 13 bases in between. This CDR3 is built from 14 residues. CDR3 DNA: TGTGCCAGTAGTATGGTGCGGGGGCTACAGCCCCAGCATTTT. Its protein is CASSMVRGLQPQHF.

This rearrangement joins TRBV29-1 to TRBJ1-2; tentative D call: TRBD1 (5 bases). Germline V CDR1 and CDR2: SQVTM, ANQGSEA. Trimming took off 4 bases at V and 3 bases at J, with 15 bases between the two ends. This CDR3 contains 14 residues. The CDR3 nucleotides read TGCAGCGTTGCGAGGGTTGGAGGGGACTATGGCTACACCTTC. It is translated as CSVARVGGDYGYTF. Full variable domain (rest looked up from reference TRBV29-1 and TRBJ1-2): SAVISQKPSRDICQRGTSLTIQCQVDSQVTMMFWYRQQPGQSLTLIATANQGSEATYESGFVIDKFPISRPNLTFSTLTVSNMSPEDSSIYLCSVARVGGDYGYTFGSGTRLTVV.

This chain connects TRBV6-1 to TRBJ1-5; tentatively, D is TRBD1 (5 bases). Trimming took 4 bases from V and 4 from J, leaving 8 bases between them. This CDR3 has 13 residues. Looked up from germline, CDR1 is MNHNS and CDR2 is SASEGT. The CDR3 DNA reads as TGTGCCAGCAGTGCTACAGGAAATCAGCCCCAGCATTTT. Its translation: CASSATGNQPQHF.